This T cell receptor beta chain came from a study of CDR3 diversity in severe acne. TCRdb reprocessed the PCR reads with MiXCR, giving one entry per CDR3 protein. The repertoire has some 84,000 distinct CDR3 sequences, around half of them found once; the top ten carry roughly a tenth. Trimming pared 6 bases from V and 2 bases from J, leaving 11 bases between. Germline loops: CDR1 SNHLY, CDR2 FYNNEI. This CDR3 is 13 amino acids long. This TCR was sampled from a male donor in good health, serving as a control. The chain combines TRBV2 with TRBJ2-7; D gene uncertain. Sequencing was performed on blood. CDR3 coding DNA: TGTGCCAGCAGAATTAATCCCACCTACGAGCAGTACTTC. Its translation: CASRINPTYEQYF.